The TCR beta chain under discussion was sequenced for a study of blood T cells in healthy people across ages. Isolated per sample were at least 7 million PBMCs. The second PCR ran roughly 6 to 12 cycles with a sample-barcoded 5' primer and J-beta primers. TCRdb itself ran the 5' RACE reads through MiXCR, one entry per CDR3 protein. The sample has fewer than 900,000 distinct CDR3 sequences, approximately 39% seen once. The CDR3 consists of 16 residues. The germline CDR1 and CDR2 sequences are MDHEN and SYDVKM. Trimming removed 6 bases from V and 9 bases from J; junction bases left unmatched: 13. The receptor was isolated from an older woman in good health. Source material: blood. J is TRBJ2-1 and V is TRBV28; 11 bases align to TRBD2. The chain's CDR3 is CASSRLLAGVGGEQFF. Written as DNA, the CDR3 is TGTGCCAGCAGCCGATTACTAGCGGGAGTTGGGGGTGAGCAGTTCTTC. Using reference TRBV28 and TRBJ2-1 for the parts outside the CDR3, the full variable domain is DVKVTQSSRYLVKRTGEKVFLECVQDMDHENMFWYRQDPGLGLRLIYFSYDVKMKEKGDIPEGYSVSREKKERFSLILESASTNQTSMYLCASSRLLAGVGGEQFFGPGTRLTVL.